A single sample is the source of the 23 T cell receptor beta chains below, sequenced in a study of human T cells and chemical hapten exposure. Time point here: patch test 1, 2 weeks after DPC sensitization. Documented treatment: therapeutic diphenylcyclopropenone sensitization with weekly scalp DPC. TCRdb re-called the RACE reads through MiXCR, storing one row per CDR3 protein. The table lists about 340,000 distinct CDR3 sequences, approximately 6.3% of them singletons. The specimen comprised whole blood, sampled in connection with sensitization to the hapten diphenylcyclopropenone (DPC). All receptors come from a woman between 18 and 30 years old with alopecia areata. Some clones in this sample may be carry-over from other donors' samples.

This clonotype was found a few times. This rearrangement joins TRBV10-3 to TRBJ1-5; a weak D match, TRBD1 (5 bases). Trimming took off 6 bases at V and 6 bases at J, with 15 bases between the two ends. The CDR3 totals 14 residues. Looked up from germline, CDR1 is ENHRY and CDR2 is SYGVKD. Written as DNA, the CDR3 is TGTGCCATCAGCGAGCGAATGGGGGGTCAGCCCCAGCATTTT. Its translation: CAISERMGGQPQHF.

The sample holds many counts of this clonotype. This chain joins TRBV6-5 and TRBJ2-7; 11 nucleotides match TRBD1. CDR1 is MNHEY, CDR2 SVGAGI, per germline. After removal of 1 base from V and 7 bases from J, the junction contained 6 bases not matched to a gene. The CDR3 covers 15 residues. The CDR3 DNA is TGTGCCAGCAGTTACTACGGACAGGGGGCTCGGGAGCAGTACTTC. Encoded protein: CASSYYGQGAREQYF.

The chain recombines TRBV11-2 with TRBJ2-3, with 11 positions matching TRBD1. After removal of 5 bases from V and 5 bases from J, the junction contained 9 bases not matched to a gene. Per the germline V gene, CDR1 is SGHAT and CDR2 is FQNNGV. There are 16 residues in the CDR3. DNA of the CDR3: TGTGCCAGCAGCCAATGGGGACAGGGGGAGGGAGATACGCAGTATTTT. Encoded protein: CASSQWGQGEGDTQYF.

The chain is built from TRBV4-3 and TRBJ2-7; D uncertain. The CDR3 is 16 residues long. Germline CDR1 and CDR2: LGHNA and YSLEER. V lost 4 bases and J 0 bases, leaving 16 bases between the germline ends. CDR3 region: CASSLKPDIPSYEQYF. CDR3 DNA sequence: TGCGCCAGCAGCCTGAAGCCCGATATACCCTCCTACGAGCAGTACTTC.

This clonotype was detected ten times or more. Sequence at one end of the junction differs from germline and may be a read error. The chain links TRBV2 to TRBJ2-3, with D tentatively TRBD2 (5 bases). This CDR3 region has 12 residues. CDR1 and CDR2 from the germline V gene are SNHLY and FYNNEI. CDR3 protein: CASSEARLALIF. The CDR3 DNA is TGTGCCAGCAGTGAAGCTCGGCTAGCCCTAATTTTT.

This clonotype was counted at least ten times. The V gene is TRBV12-3 or TRBV12-4, the J gene TRBJ2-5; 10 nucleotides align to TRBD2. The CDR3 has 14 amino acids. With V trimmed by 6 bases and J by 0 bases, 1 base remained unmatched. CDR3 region: CASSGLADQETQYF. CDR3 sequence (DNA): TGTGCCAGCAGCGGACTAGCGGACCAAGAGACCCAGTACTTC.

This clonotype was seen only a few times. CDR3 DNA: TGCGCCAGCAGCCAACAATACGGACCGACTGAAGCTTTCTTT. Translation gives CASSQQYGPTEAFF. V and J are TRBV4-3 and TRBJ1-1, with D unresolved. The CDR3 runs 14 residues. The germline CDR1 and CDR2 sequences are LGHNA and YSLEER. The V end lost 2 bases, the J end lost 5 bases, and 12 bases lay between the germline ends.

This clonotype was detected only a few times. This rearrangement joins TRBV9 to TRBJ1-1, with TRBD1 identical over 8 bases. There are 17 residues in the CDR3. The ends lost 4 bases at V and 5 bases at J; junction bases unmatched: 16. Germline V CDR1 and CDR2: SGDLS, YYNGEE. The DNA of the CDR3 is TGTGCCAGCAGCCCTCAGGGGGCAGGGGGACTTTTTACTGAAGCTTTCTTT. Amino acid sequence: CASSPQGAGGLFTEAFF.

V gene TRBV9 combines with J gene TRBJ2-7; D unresolved. The germline V and J ends were trimmed by 0 bases and 4 bases, with 8 bases remaining between them. This CDR3 spans 13 amino acids. CDR1 is SGDLS, CDR2 YYNGEE, per germline. The CDR3 DNA is TGTGCCAGCAGCGTAGCTTTTGGGTACGAGCAGTACTTC. Protein product: CASSVAFGYEQYF.

This clonotype has at least ten counts. The chain links TRBV6-1 to TRBJ1-4; D possibly corresponds to TRBD1 (6 bases). CDR1 MNHNS and CDR2 SASEGT come from the germline V gene. The germline V and J ends were trimmed by 2 bases and 5 bases, with 9 bases remaining between them. The CDR3 has 14 amino acids. CDR3 nucleotides: TGTGCCAGCAGTGAATCTACAGGGAATGAAAAACTGTTTTTT. It encodes CASSESTGNEKLFF.

In its sample, this clonotype was seen a few times. The gene calls are TRBV12-5 and TRBJ1-1, with a weak D call TRBD1 (5 bases). The germline V and J ends were trimmed by 6 bases and 4 bases, with 15 bases remaining between them. Germline CDR1 reads LGHNT; CDR2 reads FRNRAP. The CDR3 has 14 amino acids. This CDR3 reads CASGPSGGVTEAFF. CDR3 DNA sequence: TGTGCTAGTGGACCGTCCGGGGGAGTCACTGAAGCTTTCTTT.

This clonotype was picked up many times. The rearrangement links TRBV6-6 to TRBJ1-5; D not resolved. The V gene lost 11 bases and the J gene lost 1 base, with 12 bases spanning the gap. Germline CDR1 MNHNY, CDR2 SVGAGI (reference sequence). There are 13 residues in the CDR3. In DNA, the CDR3 is TGTGCCGGTACGGGAGGAAGCAATCAGCCCCAGCATTTT. It specifies CAGTGGSNQPQHF.

The genes are TRBV4-1 and TRBJ2-6; D unclear. The CDR3 loop spans 19 amino acids. The germline V and J ends were trimmed by 3 bases and 0 bases, with 18 bases remaining between them. From germline, CDR1 is MGHRA and CDR2 YSYEKL. The CDR3 nucleotides are TGCGCCAGCAGCCATGCTGAACCCTGCTCTACCTCTGGGGCCAACGTCCTGACTTTC. Its protein product is CASSHAEPCSTSGANVLTF.

This clonotype showed up many times. The genes are TRBV20-1 and TRBJ2-7; D remains unclear. V lost 0 bases and J 3 bases, leaving 9 bases between the germline ends. Germline lookup yields CDR1 DFQATT and CDR2 SNEGSKA (reference sequence). The CDR3 runs 13 residues. The CDR3 sequence is CSARDHTFYEQYF. CDR3 nucleotides: TGCAGTGCTAGAGATCATACATTCTACGAGCAGTACTTC.

The J gene is TRBJ1-1, the V gene TRBV9; tentatively, D is TRBD1 (5 bases). The CDR3 consists of 17 residues. CDR1 is SGDLS, CDR2 YYNGEE, per germline. Deletions cut 2 bases from V and 0 bases from J, with 17 bases between. The DNA of the CDR3 is TGTGCCAGCAGCGTGGCCAGGGACGGGGGAGTGAACACTGAAGCTTTCTTT. Translated, it gives CASSVARDGGVNTEAFF.

This clonotype was detected many times. J is TRBJ2-1 and V is TRBV7-2; no firm D call. Germline V gives CDR1 SGHTA, CDR2 FQGNSA. This CDR3 spans 15 amino acids. V was shortened by 6 bases and J by 4 bases, with 16 bases between the two germline ends. The CDR3 nucleotides read TGTGCCAGCAGTTTGACGGGCCCCAATTACAATGAGCAGTTCTTC. Protein product: CASSLTGPNYNEQFF. The complete variable domain, with remaining parts taken from reference TRBV7-2 and TRBJ2-1, reads GAGVSQSPSNKVTEKGKDVELRCDPISGHTALYWYRQSLGQGLEFLIYFQGNSAPDKSGLPSDRFSAERTGGSVSTLTIQRTQQEDSAVYLCASSLTGPNYNEQFFGPGTRLTVL.

The rearrangement joins TRBV7-8 to TRBJ1-5; 7 nucleotides agree with TRBD1. The CDR3 extends over 20 amino acids. From germline, CDR1 is SGHVS and CDR2 FQNEAQ. V lost 3 bases to trimming and J lost 0 bases; unmatched junction nucleotides: 17. CDR3: CASSFFRWTGFTYSNQPQHF. DNA of the CDR3: TGTGCCAGCAGCTTCTTTCGCTGGACAGGTTTTACTTATAGCAATCAGCCCCAGCATTTT.

This clonotype occurred a few times. The chain employs TRBV15 and TRBJ2-3; 7 bases line up with TRBD2. This CDR3 has 15 residues. Germline values: CDR1 LNHNV, CDR2 YYDKDF (reference sequence). Losses at the gene ends were 2 bases for V and 4 bases for J; bases not matched to a gene: 6. CDR3 sequence (DNA): TGTGCCACCAGCAGAAGAGGGAGCGGGGCAGATACGCAGTATTTT. This sequence encodes CATSRRGSGADTQYF.

This clonotype has only a few counts. The chain uses TRBV6-6 and TRBJ1-6; no clear D. V shed 7 bases and J shed 7 bases, with 5 bases lying between them. Germline V gene sequence: CDR1 MNHNY, CDR2 SVGAGI (reference sequence). The CDR3 consists of 11 residues. The CDR3 DNA sequence: TGTGCCAGCAACGCAAATTCACCCCTCCACTTT. Translation: CASNANSPLHF.

V is TRBV7-2 and J is TRBJ2-1; 11 nucleotides line up with TRBD2. The V segment lost 4 bases and the J segment 6 bases; nucleotides outside the gene matches: 8. Germline CDR1 SGHTA, CDR2 FQGNSA. CDR3 length: 16 amino acids. The CDR3 nucleotides are TGTGCCAGCAGCTCGATGCCGGGACTAGCGGCCAATGAGCAGTTCTTC. Protein sequence: CASSSMPGLAANEQFF.

This clonotype was counted between two and nine times. This rearrangement joins TRBV27 to TRBJ2-3; D tentatively reads TRBD1 or TRBD2 (6 bases each). V lost 4 bases and J lost 6, with 17 bases in between. This CDR3 region has 15 residues. Per germline, CDR1 MNHEY and CDR2 SMNVEV (reference sequence). In DNA, the CDR3 is TGTGCCAGCAGTTCTAGGGGGGTGGTTCTGGATACGCAGTATTTT. It codes for CASSSRGVVLDTQYF.

This clonotype was seen a handful of times. The chain is built from TRBV3-1 and TRBJ2-6; D not certain. CDR3 length equals 14 residues. Trimming took off 8 bases at V and 0 bases at J, with 8 bases between the two ends. Germline assignment: CDR1 LGHDT and CDR2 YNNKEL (reference sequence). The CDR3 is CASLHSSGANVLTF. DNA of the CDR3: TGTGCCAGCCTACATAGCTCTGGGGCCAACGTCCTGACTTTC.

This sequence joins TRBV2 and TRBJ1-6; no clear D gene. V was pared by 6 bases and J by 9 bases, with 6 bases between. The CDR3 loop spans 11 amino acids. Looked up from germline, CDR1 is SNHLY and CDR2 is FYNNEI. CDR3 region: CASRGSSPLHF. The DNA of the CDR3 is TGTGCCAGCAGAGGGAGTTCACCCCTCCACTTT.